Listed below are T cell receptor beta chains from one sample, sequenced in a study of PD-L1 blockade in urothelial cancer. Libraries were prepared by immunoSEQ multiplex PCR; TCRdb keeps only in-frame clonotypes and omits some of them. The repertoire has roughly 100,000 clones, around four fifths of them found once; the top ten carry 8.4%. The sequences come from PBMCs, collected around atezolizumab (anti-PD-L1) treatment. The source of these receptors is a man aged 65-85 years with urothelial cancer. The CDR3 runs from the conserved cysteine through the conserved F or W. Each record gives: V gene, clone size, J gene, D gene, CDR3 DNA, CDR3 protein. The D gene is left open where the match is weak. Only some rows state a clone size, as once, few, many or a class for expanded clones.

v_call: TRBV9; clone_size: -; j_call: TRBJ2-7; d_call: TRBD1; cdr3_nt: TGTGCCAGCAGCGTACTGGTCAGGGGGGAGCAGTACTTC; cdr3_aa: CASSVLVRGEQYF
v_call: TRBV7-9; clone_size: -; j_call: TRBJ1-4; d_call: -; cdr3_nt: TGTGCCAGCAGCTTAGGACAGTCTAATGAAAAACTGTTTTTT; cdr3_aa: CASSLGQSNEKLFF
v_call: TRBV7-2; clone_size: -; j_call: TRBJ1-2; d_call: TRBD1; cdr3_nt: TGTGCCAGCAGCTTAGACTCACAGGGGGCTAACTATGGCTACACCTTC; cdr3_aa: CASSLDSQGANYGYTF
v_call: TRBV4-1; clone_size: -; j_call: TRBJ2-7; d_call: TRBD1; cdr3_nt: TGCGCCAGCAGCCAAGGATGGACAGGGAAACCCTACGAGCAGTACTTC; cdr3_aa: CASSQGWTGKPYEQYF
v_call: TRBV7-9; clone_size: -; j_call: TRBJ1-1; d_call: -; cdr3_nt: TGTGCCAGCAGCTTATCCGGGGGTGAGGCCACTGAAGCTTTCTTT; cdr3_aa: CASSLSGGEATEAFF
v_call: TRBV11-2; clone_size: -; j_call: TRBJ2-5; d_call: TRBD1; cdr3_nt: TGTGCCAGCAGCTTCTTCCCAGGACAGGGAGAGACCCAGTACTTC; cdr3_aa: CASSFFPGQGETQYF
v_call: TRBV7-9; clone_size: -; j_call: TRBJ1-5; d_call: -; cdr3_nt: TGTGCCAGCAGCCCCCTCGGGAGCAATCAGCCCCAGCATTTT; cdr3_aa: CASSPLGSNQPQHF
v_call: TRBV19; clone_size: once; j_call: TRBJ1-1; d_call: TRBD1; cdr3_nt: TGTGCCAGTACCCTCAGGGGGCAAGGGACTGAAGCTTTCTTT; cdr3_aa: CASTLRGQGTEAFF
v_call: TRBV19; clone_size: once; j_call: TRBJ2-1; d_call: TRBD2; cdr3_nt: TGTGCCACCGGACTAGCGGGAGTGAACAATGAGCAGTTCTTC; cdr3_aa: CATGLAGVNNEQFF
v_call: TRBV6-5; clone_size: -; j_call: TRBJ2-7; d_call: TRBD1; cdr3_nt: TGTGCCAGCAGCCCAGGACAGGGGAGGTACGAGCAGTACTTC; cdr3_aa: CASSPGQGRYEQYF
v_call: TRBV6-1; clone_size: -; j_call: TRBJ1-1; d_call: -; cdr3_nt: TGTGCCAGCACCCCAGGAAGGAACACTGAAGCTTTCTTT; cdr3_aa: CASTPGRNTEAFF
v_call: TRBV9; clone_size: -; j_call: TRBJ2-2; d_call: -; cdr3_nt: TGTGCCAGCAGCGGGACTATGAACACCGGGGAGCTGTTTTTT; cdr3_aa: CASSGTMNTGELFF
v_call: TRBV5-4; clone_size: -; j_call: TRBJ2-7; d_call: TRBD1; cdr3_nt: TGTGCCAGCAGCGGACCGGGACAGGGGACCTACGAGCAGTACTTC; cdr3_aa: CASSGPGQGTYEQYF
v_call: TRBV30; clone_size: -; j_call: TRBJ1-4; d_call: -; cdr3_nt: TGTGCCTGGAGACCCACAGGGTTTGAAAAACTGTTTTTT; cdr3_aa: CAWRPTGFEKLFF
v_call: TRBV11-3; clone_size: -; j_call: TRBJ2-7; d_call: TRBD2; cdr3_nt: TGTGCCAGCAGCACCGGACTAGAATCGGACGAGCAGTACTTC; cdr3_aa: CASSTGLESDEQYF
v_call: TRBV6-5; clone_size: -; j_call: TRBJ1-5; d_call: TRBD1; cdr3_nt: TGTGCCAGCAGACACAGGGGATTAAGCAATCAGCCCCAGCATTTT; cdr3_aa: CASRHRGLSNQPQHF